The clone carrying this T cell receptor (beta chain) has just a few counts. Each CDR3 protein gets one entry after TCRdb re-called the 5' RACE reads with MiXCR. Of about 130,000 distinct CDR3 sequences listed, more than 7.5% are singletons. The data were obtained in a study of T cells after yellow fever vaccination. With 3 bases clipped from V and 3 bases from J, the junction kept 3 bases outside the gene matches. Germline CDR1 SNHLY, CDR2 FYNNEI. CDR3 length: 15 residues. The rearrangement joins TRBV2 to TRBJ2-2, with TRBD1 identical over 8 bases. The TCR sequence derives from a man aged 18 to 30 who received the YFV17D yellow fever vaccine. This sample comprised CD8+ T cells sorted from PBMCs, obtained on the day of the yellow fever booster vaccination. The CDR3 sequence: CASSDRGRYTGELFF. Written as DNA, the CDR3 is TGTGCCAGCAGTGACAGGGGGCGTTACACCGGGGAGCTGTTTTTT.